This TCR beta chain originates from a study of metastatic and nonmetastatic thyroid tumors. The wider study: Repertoires of blood and of tissue (tumor or nodule) from malignant and benign thyroid patients were compared. Findings and limits, study-wide: Malignant tumors reportedly showed significantly higher TCR beta diversity than benign nodules in both blood and tumor.

The germline V gene encodes CDR1 MNHEY and CDR2 SVGEGT. The ends were cut back, 6 bases at V and 2 bases at J, with 16 bases in the middle. This CDR3 is 16 amino acids long. In the original processing: The distant-metastasis classifier for papillary thyroid cancer was built from CDR3 differences across clinicopathological groups. TCRdb re-called the PCR reads via MiXCR. For this entry, the V and J calls and clone size follow TCRdb and not the study's own pipeline. Counted here are some 19,000 clones, roughly 27% occurring once; the ten biggest clones make up 3.3%. Patients had received no treatment of any kind before thyroid surgery. The sample holds a few counts of this clone. Its antigen is unidentified.

Sequences were obtained from blood. The V call is TRBV6-2 or TRBV6-3, the J call TRBJ1-4; D may be TRBD1 (6 bases). The clonotype was recovered from a male donor with papillary thyroid cancer or a benign thyroid nodule (not recorded which). Some clones in this sample may be carry-over from other donors' samples. The CDR3 bases are TGTGCCAGCAGCCGGTACAGGGCGAGCACTAATGAAAAACTGTTTTTT. Encoded protein: CASSRYRASTNEKLFF.